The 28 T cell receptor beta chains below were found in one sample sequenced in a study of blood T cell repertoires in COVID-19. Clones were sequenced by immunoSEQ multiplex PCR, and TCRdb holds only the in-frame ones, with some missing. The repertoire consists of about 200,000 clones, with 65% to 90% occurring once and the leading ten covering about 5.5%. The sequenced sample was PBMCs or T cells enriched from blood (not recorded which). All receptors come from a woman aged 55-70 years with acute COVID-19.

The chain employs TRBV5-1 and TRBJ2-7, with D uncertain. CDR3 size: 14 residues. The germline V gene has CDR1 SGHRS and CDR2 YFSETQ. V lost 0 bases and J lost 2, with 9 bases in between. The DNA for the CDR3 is TGCGCCAGCAGCTTGGGCTTGGAGCCCTACGAGCAGTACTTC. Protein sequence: CASSLGLEPYEQYF.

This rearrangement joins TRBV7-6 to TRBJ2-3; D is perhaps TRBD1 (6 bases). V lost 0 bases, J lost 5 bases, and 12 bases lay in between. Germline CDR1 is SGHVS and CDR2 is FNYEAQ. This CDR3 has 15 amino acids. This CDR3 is CASSLAPGAGDTQYF. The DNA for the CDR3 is TGTGCCAGCAGCTTAGCGCCAGGGGCAGGAGATACGCAGTATTTT.

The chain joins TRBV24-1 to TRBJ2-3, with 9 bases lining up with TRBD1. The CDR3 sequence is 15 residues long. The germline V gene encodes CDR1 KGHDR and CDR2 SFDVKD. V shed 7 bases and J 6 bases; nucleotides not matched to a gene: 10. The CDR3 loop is CATSIGQGREDTQYF. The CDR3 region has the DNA TGTGCCACCAGCATAGGACAGGGGAGGGAGGATACGCAGTATTTT.

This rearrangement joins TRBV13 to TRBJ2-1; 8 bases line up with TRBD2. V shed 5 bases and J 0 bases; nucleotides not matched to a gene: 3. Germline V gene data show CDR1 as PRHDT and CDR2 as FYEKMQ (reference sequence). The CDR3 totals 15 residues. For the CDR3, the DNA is TGTGCCAGCAGCCGCGGGAGGAGCTCCTACAATGAGCAGTTCTTC. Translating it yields CASSRGRSSYNEQFF.

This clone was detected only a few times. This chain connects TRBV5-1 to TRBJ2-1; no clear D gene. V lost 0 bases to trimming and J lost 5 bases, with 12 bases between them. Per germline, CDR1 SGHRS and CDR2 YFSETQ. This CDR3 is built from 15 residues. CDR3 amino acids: CASSLGPGYNNEQFF. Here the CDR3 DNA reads TGCGCCAGCAGCTTGGGGCCGGGTTATAACAATGAGCAGTTCTTC.

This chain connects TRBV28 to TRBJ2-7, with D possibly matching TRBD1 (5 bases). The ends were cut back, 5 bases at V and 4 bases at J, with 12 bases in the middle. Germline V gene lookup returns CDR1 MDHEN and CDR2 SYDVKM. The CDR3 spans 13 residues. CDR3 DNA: TGTGCCAGCAGTCCGCTACAGGTATACGAGCAGTACGTC. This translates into CASSPLQVYEQYV.

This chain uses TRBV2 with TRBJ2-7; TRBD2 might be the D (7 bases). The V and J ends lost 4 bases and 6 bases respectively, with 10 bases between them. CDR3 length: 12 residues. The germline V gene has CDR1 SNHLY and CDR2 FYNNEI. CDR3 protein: CASSGGGGEQYF. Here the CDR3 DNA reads TGTGCCAGCAGTGGGGGGGGCGGCGAGCAGTACTTC.

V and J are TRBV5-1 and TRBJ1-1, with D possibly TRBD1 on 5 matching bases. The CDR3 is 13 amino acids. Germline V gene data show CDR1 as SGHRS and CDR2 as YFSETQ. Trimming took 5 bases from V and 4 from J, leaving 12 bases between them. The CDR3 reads CASSPGEFTEAFF. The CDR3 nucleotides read TGCGCCAGCAGTCCGGGGGAGTTCACTGAAGCTTTCTTT.

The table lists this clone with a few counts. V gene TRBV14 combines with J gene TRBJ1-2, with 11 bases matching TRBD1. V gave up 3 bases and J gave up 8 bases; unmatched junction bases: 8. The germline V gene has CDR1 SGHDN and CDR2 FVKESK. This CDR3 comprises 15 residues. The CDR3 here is CASSHRTGGLRGYTF. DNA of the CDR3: TGTGCCAGCAGCCACCGGACAGGGGGCCTCAGGGGCTACACCTTC.

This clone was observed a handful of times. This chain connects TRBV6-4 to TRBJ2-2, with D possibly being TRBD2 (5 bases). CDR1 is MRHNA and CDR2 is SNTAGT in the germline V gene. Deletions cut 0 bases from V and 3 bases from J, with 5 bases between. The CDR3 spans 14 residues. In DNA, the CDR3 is TGTGCCAGCAGTGACTCGCGGGACACCGGGGAGCTGTTTTTT. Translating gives CASSDSRDTGELFF.

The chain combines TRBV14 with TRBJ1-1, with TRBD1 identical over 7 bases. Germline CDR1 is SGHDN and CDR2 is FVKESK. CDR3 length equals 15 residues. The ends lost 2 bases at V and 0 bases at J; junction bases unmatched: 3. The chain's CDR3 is CASSQWGQLNTEAFF. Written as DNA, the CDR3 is TGTGCCAGCAGCCAATGGGGACAGTTGAACACTGAAGCTTTCTTT.

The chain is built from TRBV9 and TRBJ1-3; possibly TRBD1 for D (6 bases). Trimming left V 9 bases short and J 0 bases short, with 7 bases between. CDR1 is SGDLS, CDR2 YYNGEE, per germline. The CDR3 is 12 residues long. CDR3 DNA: TGTGCCACACAGGGCTCTGGAAACACCATATATTTT. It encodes CATQGSGNTIYF. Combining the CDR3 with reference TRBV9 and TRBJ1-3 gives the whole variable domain DSGVTQTPKHLITATGQRVTLRCSPRSGDLSVYWYQQSLDQGLQFLIQYYNGEERAKGNILERFSAQQFPDLHSELNLSSLELGDSALYFCATQGSGNTIYFGEGSWLTVV.

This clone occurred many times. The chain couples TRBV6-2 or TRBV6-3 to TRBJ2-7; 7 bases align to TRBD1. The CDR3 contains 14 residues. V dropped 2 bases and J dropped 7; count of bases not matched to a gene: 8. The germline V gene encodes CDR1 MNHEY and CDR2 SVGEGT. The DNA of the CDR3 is TGTGCCAGCAGTTACGGTACAGGGGTGGGTGAGCAGTACTTC. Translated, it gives CASSYGTGVGEQYF.

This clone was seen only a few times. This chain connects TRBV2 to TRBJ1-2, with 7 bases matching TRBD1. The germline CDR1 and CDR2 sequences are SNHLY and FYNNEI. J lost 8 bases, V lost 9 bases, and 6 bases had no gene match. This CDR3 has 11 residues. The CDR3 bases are TGTGCCAGAACCACAGGGGACGGCTACACCTTC. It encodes CARTTGDGYTF.

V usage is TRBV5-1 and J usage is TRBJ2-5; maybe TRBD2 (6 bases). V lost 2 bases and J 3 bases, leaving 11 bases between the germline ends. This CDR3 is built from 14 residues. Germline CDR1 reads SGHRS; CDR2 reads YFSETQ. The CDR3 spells CASSLAPGEETQYF. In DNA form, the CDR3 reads TGCGCCAGCAGCTTAGCTCCGGGGGAAGAGACCCAGTACTTC.

CDR3 region: CASSESLRYEQYF. The DNA of the CDR3 is TGCGCCAGCAGTGAGTCTTTGCGCTACGAGCAGTACTTC. The rearrangement joins TRBV10-1 to TRBJ2-7, with no clear D. Germline lookup yields CDR1 WNHNN and CDR2 SYGVQD (reference sequence). The V and J ends lost 0 bases and 3 bases respectively, with 6 bases between them. This CDR3 region has 13 residues.

CDR3 sequence reads: CASRPPGSGGNEAFF. In DNA, the CDR3 is TGTGCCAGCCGGCCTCCCGGGTCAGGGGGCAATGAAGCTTTCTTT. This chain joins TRBV25-1 and TRBJ1-1, with 8 bases fitting TRBD1. CDR1 MGHDK and CDR2 SYGVNS come from the germline V gene. The CDR3 has 15 amino acids. J lost 7 bases, V lost 8 bases, and 15 bases had no gene match.

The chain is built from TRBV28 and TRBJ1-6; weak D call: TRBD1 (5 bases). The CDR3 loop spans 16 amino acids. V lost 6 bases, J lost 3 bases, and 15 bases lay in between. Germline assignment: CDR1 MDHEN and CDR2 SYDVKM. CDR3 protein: CASRDSVLSYNSPLHF. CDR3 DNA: TGTGCCAGCAGAGACAGTGTCCTGAGCTATAATTCACCCCTCCACTTT.

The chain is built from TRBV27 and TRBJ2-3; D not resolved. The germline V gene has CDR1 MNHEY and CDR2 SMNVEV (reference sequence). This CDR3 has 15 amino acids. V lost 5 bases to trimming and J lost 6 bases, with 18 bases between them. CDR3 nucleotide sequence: TGTGCCAGCAGTCCCTTAGCTATCCATGGTGATACGCAGTATTTT. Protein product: CASSPLAIHGDTQYF.

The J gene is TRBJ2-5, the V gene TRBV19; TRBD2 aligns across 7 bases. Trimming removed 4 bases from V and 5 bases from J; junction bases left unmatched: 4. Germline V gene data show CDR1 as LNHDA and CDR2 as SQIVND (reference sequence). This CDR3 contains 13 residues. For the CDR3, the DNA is TGTGCCAGTAGTAGGGGAGGGCGGGAGACCCAGTACTTC. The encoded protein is CASSRGGRETQYF.

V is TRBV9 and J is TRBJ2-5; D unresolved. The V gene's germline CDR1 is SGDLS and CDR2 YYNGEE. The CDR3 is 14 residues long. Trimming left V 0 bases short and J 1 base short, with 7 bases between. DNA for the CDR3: TGTGCCAGCAGCGTAGGGGCCTTCCAAGAGACCCAGTACTTC. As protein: CASSVGAFQETQYF.

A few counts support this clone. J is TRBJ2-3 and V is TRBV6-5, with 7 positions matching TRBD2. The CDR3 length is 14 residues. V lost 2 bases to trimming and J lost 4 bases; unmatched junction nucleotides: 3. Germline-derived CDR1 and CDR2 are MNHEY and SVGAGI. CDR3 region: CASSYPAGADTQYF. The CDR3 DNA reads TGTGCCAGCAGTTACCCGGCGGGGGCAGATACGCAGTATTTT.

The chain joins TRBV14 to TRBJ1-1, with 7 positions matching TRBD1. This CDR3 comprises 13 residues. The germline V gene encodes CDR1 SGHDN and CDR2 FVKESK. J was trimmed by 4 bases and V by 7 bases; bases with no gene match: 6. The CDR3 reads CASNRQGGTEAFF. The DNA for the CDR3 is TGTGCCAGCAACAGACAGGGCGGCACTGAAGCTTTCTTT.

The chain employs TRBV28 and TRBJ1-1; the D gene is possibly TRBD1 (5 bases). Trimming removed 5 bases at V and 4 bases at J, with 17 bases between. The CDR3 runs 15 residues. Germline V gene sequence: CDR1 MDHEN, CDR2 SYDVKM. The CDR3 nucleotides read TGTGCCAGCAGTCCACGAAGGGGCGAAGTCACTGAAGCTTTCTTT. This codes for CASSPRRGEVTEAFF.

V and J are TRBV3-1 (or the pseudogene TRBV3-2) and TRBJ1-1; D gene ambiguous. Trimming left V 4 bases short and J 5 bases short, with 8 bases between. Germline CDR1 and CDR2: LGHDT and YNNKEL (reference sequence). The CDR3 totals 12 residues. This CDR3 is CASSRGRTEAFF. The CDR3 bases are TGTGCCAGCAGCCGAGGGCGTACTGAAGCTTTCTTT.

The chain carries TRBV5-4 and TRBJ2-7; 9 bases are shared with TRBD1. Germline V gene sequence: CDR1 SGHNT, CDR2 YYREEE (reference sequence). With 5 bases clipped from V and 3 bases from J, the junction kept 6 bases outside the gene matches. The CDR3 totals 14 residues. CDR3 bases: TGTGCCAGCAGACCCGGGACAGGGATCTACGAGCAGTACTTC. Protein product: CASRPGTGIYEQYF.

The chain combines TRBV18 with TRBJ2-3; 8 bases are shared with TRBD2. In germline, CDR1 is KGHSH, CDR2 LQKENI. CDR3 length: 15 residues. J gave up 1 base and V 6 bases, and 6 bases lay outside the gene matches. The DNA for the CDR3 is TGTGCCAGCTCCGGGACTAGGGCTGGCACAGATACGCAGTATTTT. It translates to CASSGTRAGTDTQYF.

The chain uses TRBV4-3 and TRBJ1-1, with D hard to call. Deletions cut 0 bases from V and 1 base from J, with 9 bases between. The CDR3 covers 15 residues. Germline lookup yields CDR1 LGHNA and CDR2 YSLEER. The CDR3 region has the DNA TGCGCCAGCAGCCAAGACGGGGTGGGGAACACTGAAGCTTTCTTT. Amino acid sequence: CASSQDGVGNTEAFF.